This entry lists 4 T cell receptor beta chains sequenced from one sample in a study of beta chain features in type 1 diabetes (dated by TCRdb to 2016 to 2019). Here is what the overall study found, with its caveats: In all four CD4+ subsets, TCRB CDR3 length was moderately but significantly shorter in type 1 diabetes patients.

Antigen specificity for these receptors is unknown. Libraries were constructed by the immunoSEQ multiplex PCR assay. The High Capacity cDNA Reverse Transcription Kit was used to reverse transcribe all of the isolated RNA, meaning that expressed TCRB transcripts were what got sequenced. This is the immuneACCESS table as TCRdb keeps it, with only in-frame sequences that have V and J called. A part of the clones is gone; compared with another copy, unresolved V genes explain less than half, and the rest is unexplained. In all, the sample holds roughly 340,000 clones, and roughly 12% of those were seen once. In total, the top ten clones hold 0.0085% to 0.012% of the sample. The specimen sequenced was naive CD4+ T cells from blood. The cell subset or site label corresponds to: true naive CD4+ T cells. The origin of the receptors is a woman between 18 and 29 years old with type 1 diabetes.

The genes are TRBV6-6 and TRBJ1-2; no firm D call. The CDR3 is 11 residues long. Trimming stripped 6 bases from V and 11 bases from J, with 13 bases between. Germline assignment: CDR1 MNHNY and CDR2 SVGAGI (reference sequence). DNA for the CDR3: TGTGCCAGCAGCCCCCTGGAGGGTTACACCTTC. This translates into CASSPLEGYTF.

The V call is TRBV9, the J call TRBJ2-3; 8 bases are a match to TRBD2. The CDR3 totals 15 residues. Germline loops: CDR1 SGDLS, CDR2 YYNGEE. The V and J ends lost 4 bases and 6 bases, in that order; junction bases with no gene match: 10. The CDR3 DNA is TGTGCCAGCAGCATTCTAGCGGTAGCGGGGGATACGCAGTATTTT. It yields the protein CASSILAVAGDTQYF.

The chain couples TRBV5-4 to TRBJ2-4; 11 bases map to TRBD1. Germline V gives CDR1 SGHNT, CDR2 YYREEE (reference sequence). After removal of 4 bases from V and 8 bases from J, the junction contained 5 bases not matched to a gene. The CDR3 length is 14 residues. The CDR3 nucleotides are TGTGCCAGCAGCCCGGGACAGGGGGGGGACATTCAGTACTTC. It specifies CASSPGQGGDIQYF.

This chain uses TRBV11-3 with TRBJ1-1; a weak D match, TRBD1 (5 bases). The CDR3 covers 12 residues. The germline V gene encodes CDR1 SGHNT and CDR2 YENEEA. V lost 6 bases and J 4 bases, leaving 9 bases between the germline ends. CDR3 sequence reads: CASSPGGTEAFF. The CDR3 nucleotides are TGTGCCAGCAGTCCCGGGGGCACTGAAGCTTTCTTT. Full variable domain (rest looked up from reference TRBV11-3 and TRBJ1-1): EAGVVQSPRYKIIEKKQPVAFWCNPISGHNTLYWYLQNLGQGPELLIRYENEEAVDDSQLPKDRFSAERLKGVDSTLKIQPAELGDSAVYLCASSPGGTEAFFGQGTRLTVV.